This T cell receptor beta chain is drawn from a study of cytomegalovirus exposure and HLA in healthy donors. Broader study findings: Compared with the roughly 700-donor mean, an Asian-associated ancestry cluster reportedly had fewer N-insertions, according to a later analysis.

PCR was performed using 60 Vbeta and 13 Jbeta primers. Generated by immunoSEQ multiplex PCR, the TCRdb table keeps only in-frame clones and is missing some. This sample contains some 71,000 clones. Points on this clone: Its antigen is undetermined.

The sample consisted of PBMCs. The sequence was collected from a woman in her 30s in good health and CMV-seronegative.

DNA for the CDR3: TGTGCCAGCAGCCTCGGACAGGCCAATGAGCAGTTCTTC. Residues: CASSLGQANEQFF. The chain combines TRBV13 with TRBJ2-1; TRBD1 matches 7 bases. The germline gives CDR1 PRHDT, CDR2 FYEKMQ (reference sequence). The CDR3 length is 13 residues. The V gene end was trimmed by 5 bases and the J gene end by 6 bases; junction bases not matched to a gene: 4.